Listed here are 22 T cell receptor beta chains from one sample, sequenced in a study of OX40 agonist ivuxolimab in advanced cancers. The method was immunoSEQ multiplex PCR; TCRdb's version includes in-frame clones alone and lacks a portion of them. This table has 42,000 or so clones, 84% appearing once. The starting material was CD4+ or CD8+ T cells sorted from blood, obtained in a trial of the OX40 agonist ivuxolimab. The receptors derive from an adult with an advanced solid tumor such as melanoma, head and neck, liver or kidney cancer.

The genes are TRBV5-6 and TRBJ1-2; D unresolved. This CDR3 spans 16 amino acids. Trimming left V 0 bases short and J 5 bases short, with 17 bases between. CDR1 and CDR2 from the germline V gene are SGHDT and YYEEEE. The DNA for the CDR3 is TGTGCCAGCAGCTTGGACACACGAGCCCCCTTATATGGCTACACCTTC. Amino acids: CASSLDTRAPLYGYTF.

V usage is TRBV28 and J usage is TRBJ2-3, with D possibly TRBD2 on 6 matching bases. The CDR3 spans 15 residues. CDR1 and CDR2 from the germline V gene are MDHEN and SYDVKM. V lost 6 bases and J 5 bases, leaving 18 bases between the germline ends. The CDR3 spells CASRPGLRQVDTQYF. The DNA of the CDR3 is TGTGCCAGCAGGCCGGGACTCCGGCAGGTAGATACGCAGTATTTT. Variable domain in full (rest from reference TRBV28 and TRBJ2-3): DVKVTQSSRYLVKRTGEKVFLECVQDMDHENMFWYRQDPGLGLRLIYFSYDVKMKEKGDIPEGYSVSREKKERFSLILESASTNQTSMYLCASRPGLRQVDTQYFGPGTRLTVL.

The V call is TRBV5-4, the J call TRBJ2-7, with 9 positions matching TRBD2. This CDR3 has 14 residues. The germline gives CDR1 SGHNT, CDR2 YYREEE (reference sequence). J lost 4 bases, V lost 4 bases, and 6 bases had no gene match. CDR3 DNA: TGTGCCAGCAGCCCCCAGGGACTAGCATACGAGCAGTACTTC. It is translated as CASSPQGLAYEQYF.

The sample holds one count of this clone. This chain links TRBV4-1 with TRBJ1-1, with a tentative D call TRBD1 (5 bases). In germline, CDR1 is MGHRA, CDR2 YSYEKL. Trimming stripped 4 bases from V and 4 bases from J, with 13 bases between. The CDR3 is made up of 14 amino acids. The chain's CDR3 is CASSPGTLGTEAFF. CDR3 sequence (DNA): TGCGCCAGCAGCCCCGGGACTTTGGGCACTGAAGCTTTCTTT.

The chain joins TRBV6-6 to TRBJ2-7, with D perhaps TRBD2 (6 bases). The CDR3 covers 13 residues. V dropped 4 bases and J dropped 3 bases, with 10 bases sitting between them. Germline V lookup: CDR1 MNHNY, CDR2 SVGAGI (reference sequence). The CDR3 loop reads CASSFPTSYEQYF. The CDR3 DNA reads as TGTGCCAGCAGTTTCCCGACTAGCTACGAGCAGTACTTC.

Comments on this clone: The identical CDR3 is also encoded by other nucleotide sequences in the sample. The chain carries TRBV5-1 and TRBJ2-1, with 8 bases fitting TRBD2. V was clipped by 2 bases and J by 8 bases; unmatched bases: 9. CDR3 length: 15 amino acids. CDR1 is SGHRS, CDR2 YFSETQ, per germline. The CDR3 here is CASSFGRGGLHEQFF. The CDR3 DNA sequence: TGCGCCAGCAGCTTCGGTCGGGGGGGCCTCCATGAGCAGTTCTTC. The entire variable domain, with the rest obtained from reference TRBV5-1 and TRBJ2-1, is as follows: KAGVTQTPRYLIKTRGQQVTLSCSPISGHRSVSWYQQTPGQGLQFLFEYFSETQRNKGNFPGRFSGRQFSNSRSEMNVSTLELGDSALYLCASSFGRGGLHEQFFGPGTRLTVL.

This clone is termed medium-sized. The chain links TRBV7-9 to TRBJ2-7, with D perhaps TRBD1 or TRBD2 (5 bases each). The CDR3 loop spans 14 amino acids. The V gene lost 3 bases and the J gene lost 2 bases, with 11 bases spanning the gap. Germline CDR1 SEHNR, CDR2 FQNEAQ (reference sequence). For the CDR3, the DNA is TGTGCCAGCAGCTTGGGTGGGACCGCCTACGAGCAGTACTTC. Translated, it gives CASSLGGTAYEQYF.

The chain employs TRBV29-1 and TRBJ2-7; D not resolved. CDR1 is SQVTM and CDR2 is ANQGSEA in the germline V gene. V was clipped by 1 base and J by 4 bases, with 8 bases between them. This CDR3 comprises 12 residues. The CDR3 here is CSVEVAGYEQYF. CDR3 DNA: TGCAGCGTTGAAGTGGCCGGGTACGAGCAGTACTTC.

About this clone itself: Germline and junction disagree at one end, which may indicate a read error. V gene TRBV6-4 combines with J gene TRBJ1-1; the match to TRBD1 covers 8 bases. Germline V CDR1 and CDR2: MRHNA, SNTAGT. This CDR3 has 16 amino acids. DNA for the CDR3: TGTGCCAGCAGTGATAAAAGACAGGGGACTAACACTGAAGCTCTCTTT. Amino acids: CASSDKRQGTNTEALF.

The gene calls are TRBV19 and TRBJ2-2; D not certain. Germline CDR1 reads LNHDA; CDR2 reads SQIVND (reference sequence). The CDR3 is 12 amino acids. The germline V and J ends were trimmed by 6 bases and 7 bases, with 9 bases remaining between them. CDR3 DNA sequence: TGTGCCAGTAGATTGACGGACGGGGAGCTGTTTTTT. Translating gives CASRLTDGELFF.

The table lists this clone with a few counts. This rearrangement joins TRBV7-8 to TRBJ1-3; D unclear. This CDR3 is 13 amino acids long. The germline V and J ends were trimmed by 5 bases and 2 bases, with 7 bases remaining between them. Germline CDR1 is SGHVS and CDR2 is FQNEAQ. CDR3 sequence (DNA): TGTGCCAGCAGCGAATTGACTGGAAACACCATATATTTT. Translating gives CASSELTGNTIYF. The variable domain in full, completed from reference TRBV7-8 and TRBJ1-3, reads GAGVSQSPRYKVAKRGQDVALRCDPISGHVSLFWYQQALGQGPEFLTYFQNEAQLDKSGLPSDRFFAERPEGSVSTLKIQRTQQEDSAVYLCASSELTGNTIYFGEGSWLTVV.

J is TRBJ2-3 and V is TRBV7-6; D is possibly TRBD2 (6 bases). The CDR3 has 14 amino acids. Trimming removed 3 bases from V and 3 bases from J, with 10 bases in between. The germline V gene encodes CDR1 SGHVS and CDR2 FNYEAQ. CDR3 protein: CASSFSGTTDTQYF. CDR3 coding DNA: TGTGCCAGCAGCTTTAGCGGTACTACAGATACGCAGTATTTT.

A few counts support this clone. This rearrangement joins TRBV11-2 to TRBJ2-7; no reliable D call. Trimming took off 7 bases at V and 4 bases at J, with 11 bases between the two ends. CDR3 length equals 12 residues. CDR1 SGHAT and CDR2 FQNNGV come from the germline V gene. The CDR3 region has the DNA TGTGCCAGCACCTCAGTCCTATACGAGCAGTACTTC. Residues: CASTSVLYEQYF.

The V call is TRBV27, the J call TRBJ1-2; TRBD1 matches 10 bases. This CDR3 is built from 13 residues. Losses at the gene ends were 5 bases for V and 12 bases for J; bases not matched to a gene: 9. Germline lookup yields CDR1 MNHEY and CDR2 SMNVEV (reference sequence). The CDR3 here is CASSPGTGESHTF. DNA of the CDR3: TGTGCCAGCAGTCCCGGGACAGGGGAGTCCCACACCTTC.

The V gene is TRBV7-6, the J gene TRBJ2-3; 7 bases match TRBD2. CDR3 size: 18 residues. Germline CDR1 SGHVS, CDR2 FNYEAQ. J lost 2 bases, V lost 0 bases, and 11 bases had no gene match. CDR3 loop: CASSLAGGTSDSTDTQYF. Written as DNA, the CDR3 is TGTGCCAGCAGCTTAGCGGGTGGTACTAGCGACTCCACAGATACGCAGTATTTT. The whole variable domain, remainder taken from reference TRBV7-6 and TRBJ2-3, is GAGVSQSPRYKVTKRGQDVALRCDPISGHVSLYWYRQALGQGPEFLTYFNYEAQQDKSGLPNDRFSAERPEGSISTLTIQRTEQRDSAMYRCASSLAGGTSDSTDTQYFGPGTRLTVL.

The chain links TRBV10-2 to TRBJ1-2, with 7 bases matching TRBD1. The CDR3 sequence is 13 residues long. V shed 4 bases and J 8 bases; nucleotides not matched to a gene: 7. Germline assignment: CDR1 WSHSY and CDR2 SAAADI. The CDR3 DNA is TGCGCCAGCAGTGGTGGAGGGGGCAGCGGCTACACCTTC. This encodes CASSGGGGSGYTF.

The V gene is TRBV21-1, the J gene TRBJ2-1; no DNA check was done on the table's D call, TRBD1. TRBV21-1 is a pseudogene. The CDR3 spans 17 residues. CDR3 nucleotide sequence: TGTGCCAGCAGCTTCTTGAACCATCTCAGGGGCTACAATGAGCAGTTCTTC. Translated: CASSFLNHLRGYNEQFF.

The J gene is TRBJ2-3, the V gene TRBV11-3; the D gene is possibly TRBD1 (6 bases). Germline V gene lookup returns CDR1 SGHNT and CDR2 YENEEA. Deletions cut 3 bases from V and 0 bases from J, with 16 bases between. The CDR3 is 17 residues long. As DNA, the CDR3 is TGTGCCAGCAGCTTGGCCGAAGGGACACCTAGCACAGATACGCAGTATTTT. Amino acid sequence: CASSLAEGTPSTDTQYF. Filled out from reference TRBV11-3 and TRBJ2-3, the complete variable domain reads EAGVVQSPRYKIIEKKQPVAFWCNPISGHNTLYWYLQNLGQGPELLIRYENEEAVDDSQLPKDRFSAERLKGVDSTLKIQPAELGDSAVYLCASSLAEGTPSTDTQYFGPGTRLTVL.

This chain links TRBV28 with TRBJ1-2; D is possibly TRBD1 (6 bases). From germline, CDR1 is MDHEN and CDR2 SYDVKM. The CDR3 totals 11 residues. As DNA, the CDR3 is TGTGCAGGGGGGGGACCCTATGGCTACACCTTC. Residues: CAGGGPYGYTF.

About this clone: The junction and the germline gene differ at one end; a read error may be behind it. The chain uses TRBV29-1 and TRBJ1-2; 10 bases fit TRBD1. Per the germline V gene, CDR1 is SQVTM and CDR2 is ANQGSEA. This CDR3 comprises 12 residues. The CDR3 reads CSVEGTGGKLHF. As DNA, the CDR3 is TGCAGCGTTGAAGGGACAGGGGGAAAGCTACACTTC.

The V call is TRBV7-9, the J call TRBJ2-3; possible D gene TRBD2, 7 bases. V lost 3 bases to trimming and J lost 2 bases, with 15 bases between them. There are 16 residues in the CDR3. The germline CDR1 and CDR2 sequences are SEHNR and FQNEAQ (reference sequence). As DNA, the CDR3 is TGTGCCAGCAGCTTCCTTATTGCGGGGGCCACAGATACGCAGTATTTT. It specifies CASSFLIAGATDTQYF.

The chain uses TRBV28 and TRBJ2-7; the D gene could be TRBD1 or TRBD2 (5 bases each). The germline V gene encodes CDR1 MDHEN and CDR2 SYDVKM. Trimming took off 4 bases at V and 0 bases at J, with 13 bases between the two ends. This CDR3 region has 15 residues. This CDR3 is CASSWKGTGSYEQYF. The CDR3 DNA sequence: TGTGCCAGCAGTTGGAAGGGGACGGGCTCCTACGAGCAGTACTTC.